This passage covers 31 T cell receptor beta chains from one sample sequenced in a study of post-analysis software for immune sequencing data. For these receptors, no antigen is known. Study-wide results and caveats: Controls had lower frequencies than patients of a few TRBV segments, which included TRBV5-6, TRBV5-1 and TRBV20-1.

Unique molecular identifiers were carried by the TCR beta cDNA libraries. TCRdb re-called the PCR reads with MiXCR, one entry per CDR3 protein. The sample has roughly 800,000 distinct CDR3 sequences; about 43% are singletons. Sequenced material: blood. All receptors come from a girl aged 10 to 17 with multiple sclerosis.

Comment on this clonotype: The germline gene is not matched at one end of the junction; a read error may be the cause. This chain links TRBV10-3 with TRBJ2-7; D may be TRBD1 (6 bases). CDR3 size: 16 residues. Germline CDR1 ENHRY, CDR2 SYGVKD. CDR3 DNA: TGTACCATCAGGCGGCACCTAAGGGGGAACTCCTACGAGCAGTACTTC. Amino acids: CTIRRHLRGNSYEQYF.

About this clonotype: Mismatch with germline at one junction end may stem from a read error. V usage is TRBV12-3 or TRBV12-4 and J usage is TRBJ2-3; D gene unclear. The CDR3 sequence is 15 residues long. CDR3 region: CASGPPSQIADAQYF. CDR3 in DNA: TGTGCCAGCGGTCCCCCCTCCCAGATCGCAGATGCGCAGTATTTT.

V usage is TRBV27 and J usage is TRBJ2-3; D perhaps matches TRBD2 (5 bases). V lost 6 bases, J lost 1 base, and 17 bases lay in between. This CDR3 region has 16 residues. Germline V lookup: CDR1 MNHEY, CDR2 SMNVEV (reference sequence). CDR3 protein: CASSPPSGWGTDTQYF. In nucleotides, the CDR3 is TGTGCCAGCAGCCCCCCCAGCGGCTGGGGCACAGATACGCAGTATTTT.

The V gene is TRBV4-2, the J gene TRBJ1-5, with unresolved D. Germline-derived CDR1 and CDR2 are LGHNA and YNFKEQ. Trimming removed 0 bases from V and 0 bases from J, with 6 bases in between. The CDR3 is 15 amino acids. The DNA for the CDR3 is TGTGCCAGCAGCCAAGAGAGAGTTAGCAATCAGCCCCAGCATTTT. Protein product: CASSQERVSNQPQHF.

J is TRBJ2-1 and V is TRBV7-9; 8 nucleotides agree with TRBD2. CDR1 SEHNR and CDR2 FQNEAQ come from the germline V gene (reference sequence). CDR3 length: 16 amino acids. The V gene end was trimmed by 5 bases and the J gene end by 4 bases; junction bases not matched to a gene: 10. The CDR3 protein is CASSPVDGRVYNEQFF. CDR3 DNA: TGTGCCAGCAGCCCGGTCGACGGGAGGGTTTACAATGAGCAGTTCTTC.

This chain joins TRBV7-9 and TRBJ1-4, with 9 bases that match TRBD1. The CDR3 contains 16 residues. Germline V lookup: CDR1 SEHNR, CDR2 FQNEAQ (reference sequence). With 5 bases clipped from V and 5 bases from J, the junction kept 9 bases outside the gene matches. In DNA form, the CDR3 reads TGTGCCAGCAGCCCTTGGGGGACAGGGATGAATGAAAAACTGTTTTTT. This sequence encodes CASSPWGTGMNEKLFF.

This clonotype was observed once. The CDR3 is CATSRDGGGNTF. In DNA form, the CDR3 reads TGTGCCACCAGCAGAGACGGGGGCGGCAACACCTTC. The rearrangement links TRBV15 to TRBJ1-2, with TRBD1 as a possible D gene (6 bases). CDR3 length: 12 amino acids. CDR1 is LNHNV and CDR2 is YYDKDF in the germline V gene (reference sequence). V was pared by 0 bases and J by 12 bases, with 11 bases between. The entire variable domain, with the rest obtained from reference TRBV15 and TRBJ1-2, is as follows: DAMVIQNPRYQVTQFGKPVTLSCSQTLNHNVMYWYQQKSSQAPKLLFHYYDKDFNNEADTPDNFQSRRPNTSFCFLDIRSPGLGDTAMYLCATSRDGGGNTFGSGTRLTVV.

This chain connects TRBV12-3 or TRBV12-4 to TRBJ2-5, with 9 positions matching TRBD1. This CDR3 region has 14 residues. With 8 bases clipped from V and 5 bases from J, the junction kept 9 bases outside the gene matches. The CDR3: CASVDDRGIETQYF. As DNA, the CDR3 is TGTGCCAGCGTCGACGACAGGGGGATCGAGACCCAGTACTTC.

The V and J genes are TRBV5-5 and TRBJ2-3; D remains unclear. Looked up from germline, CDR1 is SGHKS and CDR2 is YYEKEE (reference sequence). The CDR3 is 15 amino acids. Trimming took 2 bases from V and 0 from J, leaving 10 bases between them. The CDR3 sequence is CASSFSTASTDTQYF. The CDR3 DNA follows: TGTGCCAGCAGCTTCAGTACCGCTAGCACAGATACGCAGTATTTT.

This clonotype was seen a handful of times. The chain links TRBV29-1 to TRBJ2-5, with a weak D call TRBD1 (7 bases). Trimming removed 6 bases at V and 11 bases at J, with 22 bases between. The CDR3 covers 13 residues. Germline values: CDR1 SQVTM, CDR2 ANQGSEA. As DNA, the CDR3 is TGCAGCGTCGGAGGGACAGCCTACGGGGAGCAGTACTTC. Its translation: CSVGGTAYGEQYF.

The rearrangement uses TRBV29-1 and TRBJ2-1; D call uncertain. V lost 3 bases and J lost 7, with 7 bases in between. The CDR3 loop spans 11 amino acids. Germline V gene lookup returns CDR1 SQVTM and CDR2 ANQGSEA. The CDR3 nucleotides are TGCAGCGTTGATTGGGATAATGAGCAGTTCTTC. Residues: CSVDWDNEQFF.

The rearrangement joins TRBV20-1 to TRBJ2-7, with 7 bases lining up with TRBD1. The J segment lost 1 base and the V segment lost 5 bases, leaving 5 bases of the junction unmatched. The CDR3 sequence is 13 residues long. Germline V lookup: CDR1 DFQATT, CDR2 SNEGSKA (reference sequence). Here the CDR3 DNA reads TGCAGTGCTCAACGGGACAGATCCTACGAGCAGTACTTC. This sequence encodes CSAQRDRSYEQYF.

The chain links TRBV20-1 to TRBJ2-3, with D uncertain. CDR1 DFQATT and CDR2 SNEGSKA come from the germline V gene (reference sequence). The CDR3 consists of 13 residues. Trimming took 8 bases from V and 2 from J, leaving 14 bases between them. In nucleotides, the CDR3 is TGCAGTACAAAGAAGGAGTACACAGATACGCAGTATTTT. It yields the protein CSTKKEYTDTQYF.

The V gene is TRBV14, the J gene TRBJ1-2; D might be TRBD1 (5 bases). Trimming stripped 1 base from V and 3 bases from J, with 18 bases between. Germline assignment: CDR1 SGHDN and CDR2 FVKESK. This CDR3 is 17 amino acids long. CDR3 coding DNA: TGTGCCAGCAGCCAAGGAATCAGAAGGACGGGGGACTATGGCTACACCTTC. Translating gives CASSQGIRRTGDYGYTF. Full variable domain (rest looked up from reference TRBV14 and TRBJ1-2): EAGVTQFPSHSVIEKGQTVTLRCDPISGHDNLYWYRRVMGKEIKFLLHFVKESKQDESGMPNNRFLAERTGGTYSTLKVQPAELEDSGVYFCASSQGIRRTGDYGYTFGSGTRLTVV.

This clonotype was observed a few times. A read error may explain this, as a much larger clone is one base away. This sequence joins TRBV6-4 and TRBJ2-7, with a tentative D call TRBD2 (6 bases). The CDR3 loop spans 13 amino acids. In germline, CDR1 is MRHNA, CDR2 SNTAGT. V lost 5 bases and J lost 7, with 15 bases in between. CDR3 nucleotides: TGTGCCAGCAGTACCATTAGGGGAGGTGAGCAGTACTTC. Encoded protein: CASSTIRGGEQYF.

This rearrangement joins TRBV20-1 to TRBJ1-4, with D maybe TRBD1 (5 bases). Between the trimmed V and J ends, which lost 6 bases and 5 bases, there was a span of 13 bases. The CDR3 has 13 residues. The V gene's germline CDR1 is DFQATT and CDR2 SNEGSKA (reference sequence). CDR3 bases: TGCAGTGCGGGGGGTAGGGGAAATGAAAAACTGTTTTTT. This sequence encodes CSAGGRGNEKLFF.

CDR3: CASSFLGSSGRSNEEQFF. In nucleotides, the CDR3 is TGTGCCAGCAGTTTTCTTGGGTCTAGCGGGAGAAGCAATGAGGAGCAGTTCTTC. V usage is TRBV12-3 or TRBV12-4 and J usage is TRBJ2-1; TRBD2 aligns across 10 bases. CDR3 length: 18 amino acids. V trimming: 3 bases; J trimming: 10 bases; junction bases outside the gene matches: 18.

The V call is TRBV27, the J call TRBJ2-5, with a tentative D call TRBD1 (6 bases). With 5 bases removed from V and 1 base from J, the gap between germline ends came to 14 bases. CDR3 length: 15 residues. Germline V gene lookup returns CDR1 MNHEY and CDR2 SMNVEV (reference sequence). The CDR3 loop reads CASSPILQGQETQYF. CDR3 sequence (DNA): TGTGCCAGCAGTCCCATACTACAGGGCCAAGAGACCCAGTACTTC.

The rearrangement joins TRBV13 to TRBJ2-1, with D tentatively TRBD1 (6 bases). Germline-derived CDR1 and CDR2 are PRHDT and FYEKMQ (reference sequence). The V gene lost 5 bases and the J gene lost 4 bases, with 15 bases spanning the gap. This CDR3 region has 15 residues. The CDR3 bases are TGTGCCAGCAGCCCAAGAGGCAGGGGATACAATGAGCAGTTCTTC. Translated, it gives CASSPRGRGYNEQFF.

The CDR3 loop reads CASSLWGSNIQYF. The CDR3 coding sequence is TGTGCCAGCAGTTTATGGGGGTCAAACATTCAGTACTTC. This rearrangement joins TRBV27 to TRBJ2-4; perhaps D is TRBD1 or TRBD2 (5 bases each). CDR1 MNHEY and CDR2 SMNVEV come from the germline V gene (reference sequence). The CDR3 runs 13 residues. V was cut by 1 base and J by 6 bases, with 7 bases left in between.

The chain has TRBV5-6 and TRBJ2-7, with TRBD1 as a possible D gene (5 bases). Between the trimmed V and J ends, which lost 3 bases and 3 bases, there was a span of 10 bases. The CDR3 consists of 13 residues. CDR1 is SGHDT, CDR2 YYEEEE, per germline. CDR3 in amino acids: CASSSDSDYEQYF. As DNA, the CDR3 is TGTGCCAGCAGCTCCGACAGTGACTACGAGCAGTACTTC.

This clonotype was observed once. The chain links TRBV11-2 to TRBJ1-1, with D perhaps TRBD1 (5 bases). The CDR3 extends over 16 amino acids. V was cut by 5 bases and J by 2 bases, with 18 bases left in between. Germline values: CDR1 SGHAT, CDR2 FQNNGV. The CDR3: CASSPEPGTVNTEAFF. The CDR3 DNA follows: TGTGCCAGCAGCCCCGAACCCGGGACGGTAAACACTGAAGCTTTCTTT.

The chain carries TRBV24-1 and TRBJ2-3; 8 positions agree with TRBD1. This CDR3 has 15 residues. V trimming: 7 bases; J trimming: 5 bases; junction bases outside the gene matches: 10. Germline CDR1 is KGHDR and CDR2 is SFDVKD. The CDR3 loop is CATRDREEVGDTQYF. The CDR3 DNA reads as TGTGCCACCAGGGACAGGGAAGAGGTGGGAGATACGCAGTATTTT.

This clonotype was picked up a small number of times. The chain uses TRBV7-2 and TRBJ2-1; 11 bases line up with TRBD2. This CDR3 contains 18 residues. Trimming at V came to 3 bases and at J to 7 bases, leaving 14 bases not matched to a gene. The germline CDR1 and CDR2 sequences are SGHTA and FQGNSA. CDR3 amino acids: CASSFQRTSGSRWNEQFF. CDR3 nucleotide sequence: TGTGCCAGCAGCTTCCAACGGACTAGCGGGTCGCGGTGGAATGAGCAGTTCTTC.

The V gene is TRBV15, the J gene TRBJ2-4; either TRBD1 or TRBD2 may fit D (6 bases each). The CDR3 has 16 residues. V lost 1 base and J lost 1, with 11 bases in between. CDR1 is LNHNV and CDR2 is YYDKDF in the germline V gene (reference sequence). CDR3 DNA: TGTGCCACCAGCAGAGGGTCGGGGGCTGCCAAAAACATTCAGTACTTC. It yields the protein CATSRGSGAAKNIQYF.

The sample holds a few counts of this clonotype. The chain employs TRBV6-1 and TRBJ1-1; 7 bases are shared with TRBD1. The V segment lost 6 bases and the J segment 3 bases; nucleotides outside the gene matches: 13. CDR1 is MNHNS and CDR2 is SASEGT in the germline V gene. This CDR3 comprises 16 residues. The CDR3 sequence: CASSIISRGMDTEAFF. For the CDR3, the DNA is TGTGCCAGCAGCATCATTTCCAGGGGGATGGACACTGAAGCTTTCTTT.

This clonotype was seen a handful of times. The rearrangement links TRBV9 to TRBJ1-6; D is possibly TRBD1 (5 bases). This CDR3 spans 14 amino acids. Germline CDR1 reads SGDLS; CDR2 reads YYNGEE. V was trimmed by 0 bases and J by 7 bases, leaving 8 bases between them. This chain's CDR3 is CASSVAQGNSPLHF. In DNA, the CDR3 is TGTGCCAGCAGCGTAGCTCAGGGAAATTCACCCCTCCACTTT. Filled out from reference TRBV9 and TRBJ1-6, the complete variable domain reads DSGVTQTPKHLITATGQRVTLRCSPRSGDLSVYWYQQSLDQGLQFLIQYYNGEERAKGNILERFSAQQFPDLHSELNLSSLELGDSALYFCASSVAQGNSPLHFGNGTRLTVT.

This sequence joins TRBV12-3 or TRBV12-4 and TRBJ1-1; TRBD1 might be the D (5 bases). V was pared by 6 bases and J by 10 bases, with 15 bases between. The CDR3 covers 12 residues. The CDR3 loop reads CASRDQGAGAFF. The CDR3 region has the DNA TGTGCCAGCAGGGACCAAGGGGCGGGAGCTTTCTTT.

The genes are TRBV15 and TRBJ2-3; 7 bases match TRBD2. In germline, CDR1 is LNHNV, CDR2 YYDKDF (reference sequence). Trimming took 0 bases from V and 2 from J; bases not matched to a gene: 5. The CDR3 extends over 16 amino acids. The chain's CDR3 is CATSRDRAGDTDTQYF. In nucleotides, the CDR3 is TGTGCCACCAGCAGAGATCGCGCGGGAGACACAGATACGCAGTATTTT.

This clonotype was seen a handful of times. J is TRBJ2-3 and V is TRBV10-3; D is possibly TRBD1 (5 bases). The ends were cut back, 0 bases at V and 2 bases at J, with 9 bases in the middle. CDR3 length equals 15 residues. The germline gives CDR1 ENHRY, CDR2 SYGVKD. Here the CDR3 DNA reads TGTGCCATCAGTGAGTCGCGACAGCTCACAGATACGCAGTATTTT. Protein product: CAISESRQLTDTQYF.

This clonotype was seen only a few times. Here the CDR3 reads CASSQVVANEQFF. The CDR3 bases are TGCGCCAGCAGCCAAGTTGTGGCGAATGAGCAGTTCTTC. The chain uses TRBV4-3 and TRBJ2-1; D is undetermined. CDR3 size: 13 residues. V was shortened by 1 base and J by 7 bases, with 8 bases between the two germline ends. The germline CDR1 and CDR2 sequences are LGHNA and YSLEER.